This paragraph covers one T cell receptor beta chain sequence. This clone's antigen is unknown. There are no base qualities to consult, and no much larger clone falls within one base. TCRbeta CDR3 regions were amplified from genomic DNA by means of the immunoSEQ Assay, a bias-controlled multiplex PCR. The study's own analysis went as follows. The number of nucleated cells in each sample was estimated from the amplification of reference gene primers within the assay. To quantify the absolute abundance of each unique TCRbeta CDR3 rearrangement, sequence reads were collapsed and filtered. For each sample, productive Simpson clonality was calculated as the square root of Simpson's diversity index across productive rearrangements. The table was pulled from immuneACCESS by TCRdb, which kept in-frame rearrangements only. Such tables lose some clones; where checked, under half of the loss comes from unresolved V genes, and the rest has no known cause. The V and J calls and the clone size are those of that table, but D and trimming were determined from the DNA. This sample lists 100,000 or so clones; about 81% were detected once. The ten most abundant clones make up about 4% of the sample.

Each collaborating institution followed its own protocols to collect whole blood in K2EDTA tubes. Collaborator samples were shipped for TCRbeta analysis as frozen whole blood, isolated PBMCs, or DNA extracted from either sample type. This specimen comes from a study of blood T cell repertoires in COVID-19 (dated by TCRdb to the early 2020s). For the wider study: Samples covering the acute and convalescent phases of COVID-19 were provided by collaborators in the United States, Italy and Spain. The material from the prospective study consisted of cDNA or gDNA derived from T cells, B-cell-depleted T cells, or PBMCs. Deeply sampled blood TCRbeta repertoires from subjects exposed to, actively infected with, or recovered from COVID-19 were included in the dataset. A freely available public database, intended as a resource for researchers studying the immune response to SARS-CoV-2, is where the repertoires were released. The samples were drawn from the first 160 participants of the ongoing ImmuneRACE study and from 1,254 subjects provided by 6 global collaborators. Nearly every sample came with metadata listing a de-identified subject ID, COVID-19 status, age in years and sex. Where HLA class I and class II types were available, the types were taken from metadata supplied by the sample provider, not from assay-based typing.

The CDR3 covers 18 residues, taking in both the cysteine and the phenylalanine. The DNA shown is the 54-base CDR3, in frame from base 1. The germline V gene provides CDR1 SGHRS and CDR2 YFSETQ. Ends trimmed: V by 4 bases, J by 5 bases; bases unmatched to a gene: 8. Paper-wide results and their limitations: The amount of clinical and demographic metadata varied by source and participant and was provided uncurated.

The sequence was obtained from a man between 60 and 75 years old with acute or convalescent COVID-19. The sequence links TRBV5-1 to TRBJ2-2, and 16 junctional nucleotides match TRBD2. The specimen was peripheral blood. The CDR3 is CASSPGTSGRVLTGELFF. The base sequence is TGCGCCAGCAGCCCAGGGACTAGCGGGAGGGTATTGACCGGGGAGCTGTTTTTT.